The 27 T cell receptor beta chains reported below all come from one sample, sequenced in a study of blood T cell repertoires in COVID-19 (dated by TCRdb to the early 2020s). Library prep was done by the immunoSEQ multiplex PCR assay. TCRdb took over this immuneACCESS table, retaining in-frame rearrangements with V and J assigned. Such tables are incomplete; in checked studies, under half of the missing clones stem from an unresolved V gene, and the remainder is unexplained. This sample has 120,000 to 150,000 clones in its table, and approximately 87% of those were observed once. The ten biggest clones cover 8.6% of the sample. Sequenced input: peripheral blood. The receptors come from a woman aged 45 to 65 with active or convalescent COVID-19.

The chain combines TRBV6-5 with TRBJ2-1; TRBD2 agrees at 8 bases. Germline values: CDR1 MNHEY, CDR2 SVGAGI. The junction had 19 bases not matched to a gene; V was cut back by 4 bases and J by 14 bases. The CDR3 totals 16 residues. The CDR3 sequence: CASSSTSFDGRVEKFF. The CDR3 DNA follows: TGTGCCAGCAGTTCAACTAGTTTCGACGGGAGGGTGGAGAAGTTCTTC.

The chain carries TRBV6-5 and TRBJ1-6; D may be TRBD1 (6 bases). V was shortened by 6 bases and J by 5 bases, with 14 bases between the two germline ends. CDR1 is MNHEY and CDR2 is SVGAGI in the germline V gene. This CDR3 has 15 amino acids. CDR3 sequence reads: CASRPTGSHNSPLHF. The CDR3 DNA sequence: TGTGCCAGCAGACCTACAGGGTCCCATAATTCACCCCTCCACTTT.

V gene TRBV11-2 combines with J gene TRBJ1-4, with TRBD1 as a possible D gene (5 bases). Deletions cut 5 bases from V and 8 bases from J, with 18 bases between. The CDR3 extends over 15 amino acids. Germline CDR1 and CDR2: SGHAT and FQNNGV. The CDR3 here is CASSVGGGGKEKLFF. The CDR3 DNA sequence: TGTGCCAGCAGCGTAGGTGGGGGGGGAAAAGAAAAACTGTTTTTT.

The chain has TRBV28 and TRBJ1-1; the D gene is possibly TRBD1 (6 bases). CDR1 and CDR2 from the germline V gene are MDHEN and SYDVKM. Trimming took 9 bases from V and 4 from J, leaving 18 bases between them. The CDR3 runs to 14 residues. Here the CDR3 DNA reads TGTGCCAGTTCTATGGCGGGGGCGGGCACTGAAGCTTTCTTT. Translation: CASSMAGAGTEAFF.

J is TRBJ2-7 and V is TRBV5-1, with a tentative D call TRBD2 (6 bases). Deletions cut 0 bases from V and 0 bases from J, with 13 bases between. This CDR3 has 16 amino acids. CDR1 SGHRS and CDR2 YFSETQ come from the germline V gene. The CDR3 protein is CASSLAGVLSSYEQYF. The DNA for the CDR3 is TGCGCCAGCAGCTTGGCGGGGGTTTTAAGCTCCTACGAGCAGTACTTC.

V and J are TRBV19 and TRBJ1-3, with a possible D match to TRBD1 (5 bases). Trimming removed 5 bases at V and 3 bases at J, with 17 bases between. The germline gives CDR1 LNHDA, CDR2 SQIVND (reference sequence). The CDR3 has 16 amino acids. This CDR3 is CASSPPQGRIGNTIYF. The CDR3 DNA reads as TGTGCCAGTAGTCCCCCCCAGGGAAGGATTGGAAACACCATATATTTT.

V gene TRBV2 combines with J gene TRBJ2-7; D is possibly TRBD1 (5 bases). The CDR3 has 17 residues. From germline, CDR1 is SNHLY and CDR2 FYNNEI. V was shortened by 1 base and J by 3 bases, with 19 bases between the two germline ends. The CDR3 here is CASSEGQFVLLSYEQYF. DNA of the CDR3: TGTGCCAGCAGTGAAGGACAGTTTGTCCTCTTGAGCTACGAGCAGTACTTC.

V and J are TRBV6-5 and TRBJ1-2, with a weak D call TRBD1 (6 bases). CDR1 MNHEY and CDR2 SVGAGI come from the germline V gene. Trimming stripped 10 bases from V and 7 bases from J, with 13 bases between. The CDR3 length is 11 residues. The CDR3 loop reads CATVQGFGYTF. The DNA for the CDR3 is TGTGCCACAGTACAGGGTTTTGGCTACACCTTC.

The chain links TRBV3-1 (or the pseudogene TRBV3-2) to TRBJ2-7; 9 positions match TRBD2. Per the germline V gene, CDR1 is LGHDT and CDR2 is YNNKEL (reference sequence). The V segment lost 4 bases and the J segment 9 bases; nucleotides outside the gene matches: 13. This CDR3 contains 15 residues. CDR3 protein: CASSPGGGAGGGQYF. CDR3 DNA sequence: TGTGCCAGCAGCCCCGGCGGGGGGGCAGGTGGGGGGCAGTACTTC.

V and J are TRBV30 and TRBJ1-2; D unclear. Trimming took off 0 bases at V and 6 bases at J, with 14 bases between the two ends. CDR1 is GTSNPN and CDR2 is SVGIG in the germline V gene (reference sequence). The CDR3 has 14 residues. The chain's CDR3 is CAWSVSDYLDGYTF. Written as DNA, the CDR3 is TGTGCCTGGAGTGTATCCGACTACCTGGATGGCTACACCTTC. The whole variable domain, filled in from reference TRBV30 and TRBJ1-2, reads SQTIHQWPATLVQPVGSPLSLECTVEGTSNPNLYWYRQAAGRGLQLLFYSVGIGQISSEVPQNLSASRPQDRQFILSSKKLLLSDSGFYLCAWSVSDYLDGYTFGSGTRLTVV.

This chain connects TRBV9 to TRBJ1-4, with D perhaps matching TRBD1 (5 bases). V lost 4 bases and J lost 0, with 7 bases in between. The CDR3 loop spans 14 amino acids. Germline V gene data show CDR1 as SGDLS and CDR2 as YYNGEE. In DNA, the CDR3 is TGTGCCAGCAGCCGGGACTCAACTAATGAAAAACTGTTTTTT. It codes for CASSRDSTNEKLFF.

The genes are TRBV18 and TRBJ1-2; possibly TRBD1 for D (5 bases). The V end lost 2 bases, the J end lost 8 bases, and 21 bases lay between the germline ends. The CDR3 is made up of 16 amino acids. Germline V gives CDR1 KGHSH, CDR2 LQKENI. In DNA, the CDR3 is TGTGCCAGCTCACCAGGGCAGGGCACCCTTTTTGGAGGCTACACCTTC. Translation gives CASSPGQGTLFGGYTF.

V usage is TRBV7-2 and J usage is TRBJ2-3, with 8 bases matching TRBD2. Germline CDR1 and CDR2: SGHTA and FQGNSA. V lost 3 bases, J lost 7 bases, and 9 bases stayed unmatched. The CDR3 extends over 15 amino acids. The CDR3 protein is CASSFRAGVGNTQYF. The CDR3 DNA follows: TGTGCCAGCAGCTTCCGAGCGGGGGTCGGAAATACGCAGTATTTT.

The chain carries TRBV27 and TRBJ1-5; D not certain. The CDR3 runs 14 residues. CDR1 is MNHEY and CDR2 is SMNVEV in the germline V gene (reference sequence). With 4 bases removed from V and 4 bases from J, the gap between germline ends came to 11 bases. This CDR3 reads CASSSRLLNQPQHF. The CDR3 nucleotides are TGTGCCAGCAGTTCCAGACTCTTAAATCAGCCCCAGCATTTT.

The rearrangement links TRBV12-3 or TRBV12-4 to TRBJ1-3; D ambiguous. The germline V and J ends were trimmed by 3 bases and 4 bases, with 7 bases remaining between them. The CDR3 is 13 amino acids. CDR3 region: CASSFSTGNTIYF. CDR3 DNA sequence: TGTGCCAGCAGTTTCTCTACGGGAAACACCATATATTTT.

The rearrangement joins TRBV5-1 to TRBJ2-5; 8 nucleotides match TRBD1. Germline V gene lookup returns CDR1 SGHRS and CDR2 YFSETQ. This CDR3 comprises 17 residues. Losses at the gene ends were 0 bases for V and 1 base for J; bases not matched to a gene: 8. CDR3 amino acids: CASSLGTGNDAQETQYF. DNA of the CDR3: TGCGCCAGCAGCTTGGGGACAGGGAATGACGCCCAAGAGACCCAGTACTTC. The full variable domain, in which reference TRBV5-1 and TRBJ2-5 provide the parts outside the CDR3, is KAGVTQTPRYLIKTRGQQVTLSCSPISGHRSVSWYQQTPGQGLQFLFEYFSETQRNKGNFPGRFSGRQFSNSRSEMNVSTLELGDSALYLCASSLGTGNDAQETQYFGPGTRLLVL.

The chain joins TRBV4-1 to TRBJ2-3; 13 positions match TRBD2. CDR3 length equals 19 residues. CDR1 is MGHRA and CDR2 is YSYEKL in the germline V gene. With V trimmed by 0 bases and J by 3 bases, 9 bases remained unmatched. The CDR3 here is CASSQDPGLAGDGTDTQYF. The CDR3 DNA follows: TGCGCCAGCAGCCAAGATCCCGGACTAGCGGGAGATGGTACAGATACGCAGTATTTT.

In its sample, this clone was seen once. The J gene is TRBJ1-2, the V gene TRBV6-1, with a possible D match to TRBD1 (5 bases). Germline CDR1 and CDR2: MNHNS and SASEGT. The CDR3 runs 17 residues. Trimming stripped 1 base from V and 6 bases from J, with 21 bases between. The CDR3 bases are TGTGCCAGCAGTGAAGGGGGGGGGTTTTCAGGCTTGCATGGCTACACCTTC. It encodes CASSEGGGFSGLHGYTF.

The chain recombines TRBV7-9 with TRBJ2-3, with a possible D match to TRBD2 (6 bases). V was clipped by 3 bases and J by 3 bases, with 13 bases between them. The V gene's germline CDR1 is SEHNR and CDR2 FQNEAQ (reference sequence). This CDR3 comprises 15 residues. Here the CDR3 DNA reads TGTGCCAGCAGCTTTTCGGGGGTCCGAACAGATACGCAGTATTTT. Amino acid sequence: CASSFSGVRTDTQYF.

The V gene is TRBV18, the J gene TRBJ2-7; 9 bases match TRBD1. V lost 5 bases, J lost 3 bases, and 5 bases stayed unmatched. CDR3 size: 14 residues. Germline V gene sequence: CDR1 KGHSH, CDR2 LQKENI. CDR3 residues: CASSTQGARYEQYF. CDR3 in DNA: TGTGCCAGCTCAACACAGGGGGCCCGCTACGAGCAGTACTTC.

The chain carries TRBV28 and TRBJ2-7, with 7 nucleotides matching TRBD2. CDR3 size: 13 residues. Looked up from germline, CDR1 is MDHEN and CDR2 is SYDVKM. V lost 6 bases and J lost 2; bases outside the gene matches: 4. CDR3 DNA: TGTGCCAGCAGCCCAACTAGCGCCTACGAGCAGTACTTC. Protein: CASSPTSAYEQYF.

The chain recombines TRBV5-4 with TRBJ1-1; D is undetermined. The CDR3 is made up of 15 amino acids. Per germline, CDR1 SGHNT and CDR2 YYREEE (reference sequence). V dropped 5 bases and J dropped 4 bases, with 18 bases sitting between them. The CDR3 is CASSSNLGRGTEAFF. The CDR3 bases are TGTGCCAGCAGTTCGAATTTAGGACGGGGCACTGAAGCTTTCTTT.

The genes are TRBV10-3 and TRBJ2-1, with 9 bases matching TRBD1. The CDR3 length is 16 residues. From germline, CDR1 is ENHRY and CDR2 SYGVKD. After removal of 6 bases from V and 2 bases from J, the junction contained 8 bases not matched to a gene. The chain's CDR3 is CAIRGSGTGTYNEQFF. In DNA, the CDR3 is TGTGCCATCAGGGGCTCTGGGACAGGGACCTACAATGAGCAGTTCTTC.

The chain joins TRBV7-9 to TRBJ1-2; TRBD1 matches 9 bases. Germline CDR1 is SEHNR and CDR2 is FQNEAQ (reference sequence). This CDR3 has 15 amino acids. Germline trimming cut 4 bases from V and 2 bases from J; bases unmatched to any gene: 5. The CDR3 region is CASSYGTGQNYGYTF. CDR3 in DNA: TGTGCCAGCAGCTATGGGACAGGGCAAAACTATGGCTACACCTTC.

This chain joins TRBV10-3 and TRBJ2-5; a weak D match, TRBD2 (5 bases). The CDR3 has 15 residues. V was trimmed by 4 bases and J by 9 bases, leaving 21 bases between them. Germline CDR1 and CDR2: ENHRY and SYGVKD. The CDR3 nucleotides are TGTGCCATCAGTGCCGGGCTGCCCCCTGGGGAGTCCCAGTACTTC. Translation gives CAISAGLPPGESQYF.

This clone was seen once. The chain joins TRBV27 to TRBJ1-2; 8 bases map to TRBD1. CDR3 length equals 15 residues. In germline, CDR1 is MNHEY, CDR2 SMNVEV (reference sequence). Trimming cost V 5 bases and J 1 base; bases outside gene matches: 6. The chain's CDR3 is CASSTDRGGNYGYTF. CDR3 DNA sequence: TGTGCCAGCAGTACAGACAGGGGAGGTAACTATGGCTACACCTTC.

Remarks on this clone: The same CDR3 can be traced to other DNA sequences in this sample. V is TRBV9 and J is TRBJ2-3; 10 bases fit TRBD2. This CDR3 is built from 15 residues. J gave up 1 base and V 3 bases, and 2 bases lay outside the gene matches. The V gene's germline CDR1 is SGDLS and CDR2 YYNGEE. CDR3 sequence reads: CASSGLAGGTDTQYF. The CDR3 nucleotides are TGTGCCAGCAGCGGTCTAGCGGGGGGCACAGATACGCAGTATTTT.